This entry is about one TCR beta chain. Germline V CDR1 and CDR2: MDHEN, SYDVKM. V shed 8 bases and J shed 0 bases, with 13 bases lying between them. This CDR3 contains 14 residues. The record originates from a study of blood T cell repertoires in COVID-19. Individuals drawn from approximately 22 US areas were roughly 18 to 95 years old. Clinical history reported by participants formed the basis on which cohorts were assigned. Original analysis: Reference gene primers were amplified, and this amplification served to estimate nucleated cell counts. Here immunoSEQ multiplex PCR was the method, and the copy in TCRdb shows in-frame clones only, minus some. V, J and clone size are taken as reported in that table, and D and trimming were inferred from the DNA itself. The sample shows a few hundred thousand clones, about 81% of them seen only once.

The rearrangement uses TRBV28 and TRBJ1-1, with D possibly TRBD1 on 5 matching bases. This TCR derives from a man aged 30-40 years with acute COVID-19. The material sequenced was PBMCs or T cells enriched from blood (not recorded which). For the CDR3, the DNA is TGTGCCAGCGAGGAGGGACCCATGAACACTGAAGCTTTCTTT. Translating gives CASEEGPMNTEAFF. The variable domain in full, with the rest retrieved from reference TRBV28 and TRBJ1-1, is DVKVTQSSRYLVKRTGEKVFLECVQDMDHENMFWYRQDPGLGLRLIYFSYDVKMKEKGDIPEGYSVSREKKERFSLILESASTNQTSMYLCASEEGPMNTEAFFGQGTRLTVV.